This entry features one TCR beta chain sequence. Its antigen remains unknown. Primers included in the PCR were 60 Vbeta and 13 Jbeta primers. Generated by immunoSEQ multiplex PCR, the TCRdb table keeps only in-frame clones and is missing some. The table includes around 140,000 clones, approximately 74% detected once. The data stem from a study of cytomegalovirus exposure and HLA in healthy donors. The study, taken as a whole, reports: An analysis done earlier found most TCR beta V segments productive about 90% or about 30% of the time. Presence/absence analyses assumed roughly uniform sequencing depth across donors, which may not hold. Reports credit the classifier with highly specific, highly sensitive diagnosis of cytomegalovirus status. A later analysis linked a missense variant in DCLRE1C to the trimming of TCR beta V and J genes.

The CDR3 length is 15 residues. V lost 6 bases and J 0 bases, leaving 14 bases between the germline ends. Germline V lookup: CDR1 MNHNS, CDR2 SASEGT. The sequenced material came from PBMCs. The chain links TRBV6-1 to TRBJ1-1; D is perhaps TRBD1 (6 bases). The sequence was collected from a male donor in good health and CMV-seronegative. CDR3 sequence: CASRERTALNTEAFF. Written as DNA, the CDR3 is TGTGCCAGCAGGGAAAGGACAGCTTTGAACACTGAAGCTTTCTTT.